A single sample is the source of the 30 T cell receptor beta chains below, sequenced in a study of cytotoxic CD8 clonotypes in ibrutinib-treated CLL. The table came from immunoSEQ multiplex PCR; TCRdb's copy has only in-frame clones and leaves some out. The table includes around 24,000 clones, approximately 80% detected once. The sample consisted of PBMCs, taken before ibrutinib treatment. These receptors were taken from a human donor with chronic lymphocytic leukemia.

This clone was recorded a few times. The chain combines TRBV7-7 with TRBJ2-5; 9 bases fit TRBD1. The CDR3 length is 15 residues. Germline lookup yields CDR1 SSHAT and CDR2 FNYEAQ (reference sequence). V was pared by 0 bases and J by 5 bases, with 4 bases of the junction left unmatched. For the CDR3, the DNA is TGTGCCAGCAGCTTAGCGCACAGGGGGCACGAGACCCAGTACTTC. It codes for CASSLAHRGHETQYF.

The V gene is TRBV25-1, the J gene TRBJ2-7; 7 nucleotides align to TRBD2. J gave up 2 bases and V 8 bases, and 6 bases lay outside the gene matches. The CDR3 has 13 amino acids. Germline CDR1 is MGHDK and CDR2 is SYGVNS. The CDR3 sequence is CASRLAEAYEQYF. The CDR3 region has the DNA TGTGCCAGCCGGCTAGCGGAGGCCTACGAGCAGTACTTC.

The chain links TRBV7-7 to TRBJ2-5, with 11 bases fitting TRBD2. Germline CDR1 reads SSHAT; CDR2 reads FNYEAQ (reference sequence). CDR3 size: 15 residues. J gave up 5 bases and V 4 bases, and 6 bases lay outside the gene matches. The CDR3 DNA follows: TGTGCCAGCAGCTCCTCTAGCGGGAGGATGGAGACCCAGTACTTC. This translates into CASSSSSGRMETQYF.

V and J are TRBV5-1 and TRBJ2-5; 7 bases match TRBD2. With V trimmed by 0 bases and J by 6 bases, 14 bases remained unmatched. Germline V gives CDR1 SGHRS, CDR2 YFSETQ. The CDR3 has 17 amino acids. CDR3 protein: CASSLGASGGGGKTQYF. CDR3 nucleotide sequence: TGCGCCAGCAGCTTGGGTGCTAGCGGAGGCGGTGGAAAGACCCAGTACTTC.

This chain joins TRBV10-3 and TRBJ2-5, with D perhaps TRBD1 (6 bases). Germline CDR1 and CDR2: ENHRY and SYGVKD. V was clipped by 10 bases and J by 9 bases, with 21 bases between them. The CDR3 is 13 amino acids. The chain's CDR3 is CASDGQRGTPQYF. The CDR3 DNA is TGTGCCAGCGATGGACAGAGGGGAACGCCCCAGTACTTC.

The V call is TRBV15, the J call TRBJ2-7, with 9 nucleotides matching TRBD2. There are 13 residues in the CDR3. The germline V gene encodes CDR1 LNHNV and CDR2 YYDKDF (reference sequence). J lost 8 bases, V lost 3 bases, and 5 bases had no gene match. Here the CDR3 reads CATSSWREGKQYF. DNA of the CDR3: TGTGCCACCAGCAGTTGGCGGGAGGGTAAGCAGTACTTC.

The chain links TRBV11-2 to TRBJ1-2; D possibly corresponds to TRBD1 (5 bases). Per germline, CDR1 SGHAT and CDR2 FQNNGV. The ends were cut back, 4 bases at V and 3 bases at J, with 12 bases in the middle. The CDR3 length is 14 residues. This CDR3 reads CASSYPGAYYGYTF. The CDR3 nucleotides are TGTGCCAGCAGCTACCCCGGGGCTTACTATGGCTACACCTTC.

The chain carries TRBV30 and TRBJ1-2, with 7 bases that match TRBD1. Germline loops: CDR1 GTSNPN, CDR2 SVGIG (reference sequence). CDR3 size: 17 residues. Trimming at V came to 4 bases and at J to 4 bases, leaving 18 bases not matched to a gene. CDR3 coding DNA: TGTGCCTGGACCAATAGAAAGGGGGGACAGACGTCCTATGGCTACACCTTC. Its translation: CAWTNRKGGQTSYGYTF. The full variable domain, in which reference TRBV30 and TRBJ1-2 provide the parts outside the CDR3, is SQTIHQWPATLVQPVGSPLSLECTVEGTSNPNLYWYRQAAGRGLQLLFYSVGIGQISSEVPQNLSASRPQDRQFILSSKKLLLSDSGFYLCAWTNRKGGQTSYGYTFGSGTRLTVV.

This chain uses TRBV11-2 with TRBJ2-7; tentative D call: TRBD1 (6 bases). The CDR3 extends over 13 amino acids. Germline lookup yields CDR1 SGHAT and CDR2 FQNNGV. V lost 2 bases and J 3 bases, leaving 8 bases between the germline ends. CDR3 residues: CASSLNRDYEQYF. The CDR3 coding sequence is TGTGCCAGCAGCTTAAACAGGGACTACGAGCAGTACTTC.

The chain recombines TRBV28 with TRBJ1-1, with TRBD1 as a possible D gene (6 bases). V lost 4 bases, J lost 8 bases, and 11 bases lay in between. Per germline, CDR1 MDHEN and CDR2 SYDVKM. The length of the CDR3 is 12 residues. The CDR3 region is CASSSYRVEAFF. The DNA for the CDR3 is TGTGCCAGCAGTTCGTACAGGGTCGAAGCTTTCTTT.

This rearrangement joins TRBV6-6 to TRBJ2-7, with 10 bases lining up with TRBD2. V lost 9 bases, J lost 7 bases, and 18 bases stayed unmatched. The length of the CDR3 is 16 residues. CDR1 is MNHNY, CDR2 SVGAGI, per germline (reference sequence). The CDR3 coding sequence is TGTGCCAGGGTAGAGCGGGAGGGCCCTCGAGTATGGGAGCAGTACTTC. Protein product: CARVEREGPRVWEQYF.

The CDR3: CASRDTSNQPQHF. Here the CDR3 DNA reads TGTGCCAGCCGGGACACTAGCAATCAGCCCCAGCATTTT. V is TRBV6-1 and J is TRBJ1-5; a weak D match, TRBD1 (6 bases). The germline V gene has CDR1 MNHNS and CDR2 SASEGT. V gave up 8 bases and J gave up 0 bases, with 8 bases separating them. The CDR3 runs 13 residues.

The chain employs TRBV7-9 and TRBJ2-7; D possibly corresponds to TRBD2 (6 bases). This CDR3 region has 15 residues. V gave up 6 bases and J gave up 0 bases, with 15 bases separating them. Germline V gene sequence: CDR1 SEHNR, CDR2 FQNEAQ (reference sequence). CDR3 bases: TGTGCCAGCAGTCCAAGTATAGCGGCCTCCTACGAGCAGTACTTC. This encodes CASSPSIAASYEQYF. Drawing the rest from reference TRBV7-9 and TRBJ2-7, the complete variable domain is DTGVSQNPRHKITKRGQNVTFRCDPISEHNRLYWYRQTLGQGPEFLTYFQNEAQLEKSRLLSDRFSAERPKGSFSTLEIQRTEQGDSAMYLCASSPSIAASYEQYFGPGTRLTVT.

CDR3 residues: CASTPRSRGLTDTQYF. CDR3 DNA: TGTGCCAGCACCCCTCGTTCCAGGGGACTAACAGATACGCAGTATTTT. This rearrangement joins TRBV28 to TRBJ2-3, with D perhaps matching TRBD2 (7 bases). The germline V gene has CDR1 MDHEN and CDR2 SYDVKM. V lost 7 bases and J 3 bases, leaving 20 bases between the germline ends. The CDR3 contains 16 residues.

This chain connects TRBV10-3 to TRBJ2-2; 9 bases are a match to TRBD2. The length of the CDR3 is 17 residues. In germline, CDR1 is ENHRY, CDR2 SYGVKD. With 6 bases clipped from V and 4 bases from J, the junction kept 12 bases outside the gene matches. CDR3 sequence reads: CAISRLLAGEGTGELFF. Here the CDR3 DNA reads TGTGCCATCAGCCGTCTATTAGCGGGAGAGGGCACCGGGGAGCTGTTTTTT.

This chain links TRBV5-1 with TRBJ2-3, with D maybe TRBD1 (6 bases). The CDR3 spans 15 residues. Per the germline V gene, CDR1 is SGHRS and CDR2 is YFSETQ. V lost 4 bases to trimming and J lost 0 bases, with 12 bases between them. CDR3 sequence: CASSLGQTSTDTQYF. CDR3 bases: TGCGCCAGCAGCCTCGGACAGACTAGCACAGATACGCAGTATTTT.

This rearrangement joins TRBV10-3 to TRBJ2-1, with 12 bases lining up with TRBD2. The CDR3 consists of 14 residues. The junction had 2 bases not matched to a gene; V was cut back by 2 bases and J by 9 bases. Germline assignment: CDR1 ENHRY and CDR2 SYGVKD. In DNA form, the CDR3 reads TGTGCCATCAGTGAGGCTAGCGGGAGGGGTGAGCAGTTCTTC. Amino acid sequence: CAISEASGRGEQFF.

This rearrangement joins TRBV28 to TRBJ2-7; 7 bases align to TRBD1. The V gene end was trimmed by 4 bases and the J gene end by 0 bases; junction bases not matched to a gene: 9. The germline V gene encodes CDR1 MDHEN and CDR2 SYDVKM. The CDR3 length is 16 residues. This CDR3 reads CASSSIGTVHSYEQYF. The DNA of the CDR3 is TGTGCCAGCAGTTCTATCGGGACAGTCCACTCCTACGAGCAGTACTTC.

This chain links TRBV7-2 with TRBJ1-2; 7 bases are shared with TRBD1. This CDR3 contains 15 residues. The germline gives CDR1 SGHTA, CDR2 FQGNSA. The junction had 3 bases not matched to a gene; V was cut back by 0 bases and J by 2 bases. CDR3 sequence (DNA): TGTGCCAGCAGCTTAGCTCCGACAGGGAACTATGGCTACACCTTC. Its protein product is CASSLAPTGNYGYTF.

This chain joins TRBV28 and TRBJ2-1; possible D gene TRBD2, 6 bases. CDR3 length: 16 amino acids. The germline gives CDR1 MDHEN, CDR2 SYDVKM. Trimming shortened V by 2 bases and J by 1 base, and 12 bases separated the two germline ends. CDR3 DNA sequence: TGTGCCAGCAGTTTACCGGGACTGCTGTCCTACAATGAGCAGTTCTTC. Translating it yields CASSLPGLLSYNEQFF.

This chain links TRBV5-4 with TRBJ2-2; 10 bases map to TRBD1. V trimming: 2 bases; J trimming: 6 bases; junction bases outside the gene matches: 4. The CDR3 sequence is 15 residues long. The germline V gene has CDR1 SGHNT and CDR2 YYREEE (reference sequence). The CDR3 sequence: CASSFRTGGSGELFF. As DNA, the CDR3 is TGTGCCAGCAGCTTTAGGACAGGGGGTTCCGGGGAGCTGTTTTTT.

The CDR3 sequence is CASGAGPLIAEFTDTQYF. The CDR3 DNA reads TGTGCCAGTGGTGCTGGCCCTCTTATAGCGGAGTTCACAGATACGCAGTATTTT. The chain is built from TRBV19 and TRBJ2-3, with D possibly matching TRBD2 (6 bases). CDR1 and CDR2 from the germline V gene are LNHDA and SQIVND (reference sequence). V was clipped by 8 bases and J by 2 bases, with 26 bases between them. This CDR3 spans 18 amino acids.

The rearrangement uses TRBV28 and TRBJ2-4; TRBD1 is a possible D gene (6 bases). Germline V gives CDR1 MDHEN, CDR2 SYDVKM. This CDR3 has 14 residues. V was clipped by 7 bases and J by 1 base, with 11 bases between them. The CDR3 DNA sequence: TGTGCCAGCACCCAGGGGTCGGCCAAAAACATTCAGTACTTC. Translated: CASTQGSAKNIQYF. The complete variable domain, with remaining parts taken from reference TRBV28 and TRBJ2-4, reads DVKVTQSSRYLVKRTGEKVFLECVQDMDHENMFWYRQDPGLGLRLIYFSYDVKMKEKGDIPEGYSVSREKKERFSLILESASTNQTSMYLCASTQGSAKNIQYFGAGTRLSVL.

The chain uses TRBV6-6 and TRBJ2-7; no definite D call. The length of the CDR3 is 13 residues. Trimming removed 0 bases at V and 5 bases at J, with 8 bases between. Germline-derived CDR1 and CDR2 are MNHNY and SVGAGI (reference sequence). The CDR3 sequence is CASSYSVEDEQYF. As DNA, the CDR3 is TGTGCCAGCAGTTACTCTGTGGAAGACGAGCAGTACTTC.

The rearrangement joins TRBV29-1 to TRBJ1-4; 7 bases align to TRBD1. CDR1 and CDR2 from the germline V gene are SQVTM and ANQGSEA. The V gene end was trimmed by 6 bases and the J gene end by 3 bases; junction bases not matched to a gene: 7. The CDR3 has 14 residues. The CDR3 DNA is TGCAGCGTGCGACAGGGTAGATCTAATGAAAAACTGTTTTTT. Translating it yields CSVRQGRSNEKLFF.

The chain employs TRBV7-8 and TRBJ2-1, with 8 bases that match TRBD2. Germline V gene sequence: CDR1 SGHVS, CDR2 FQNEAQ. CDR3 length equals 18 residues. The trim removed 5 bases at V and 0 bases at J, leaving 12 bases unmatched. The CDR3 bases are TGTGCCAGCAGCCAACGACTACCCAGCGGGAGCTCCTACAATGAGCAGTTCTTC. Its translation: CASSQRLPSGSSYNEQFF.

V gene TRBV7-9 combines with J gene TRBJ1-2; D possibly corresponds to TRBD1 (5 bases). Germline CDR1 is SEHNR and CDR2 is FQNEAQ (reference sequence). The CDR3 length is 16 residues. Trimming cost V 1 base and J 5 bases, with 17 bases left between them. CDR3 sequence (DNA): TGTGCCAGCAGCTTAGGGGTAGCGGCAGGGAGATATGGCTACACCTTC. Encoded protein: CASSLGVAAGRYGYTF.

The genes are TRBV19 and TRBJ1-2; the D gene is possibly TRBD1 (5 bases). Between the trimmed V and J ends, which lost 6 bases and 6 bases, there was a span of 14 bases. Germline values: CDR1 LNHDA, CDR2 SQIVND (reference sequence). This CDR3 contains 13 residues. For the CDR3, the DNA is TGTGCCAGTAGCCCCCGGGGGTATGATGGCTACACCTTC. Amino acids: CASSPRGYDGYTF.

J is TRBJ1-1 and V is TRBV15, with D tentatively TRBD1 (5 bases). Germline CDR1 LNHNV, CDR2 YYDKDF (reference sequence). Trimming stripped 0 bases from V and 2 bases from J, with 10 bases between. The CDR3 is 15 residues long. The CDR3 bases are TGTGCCACCAGCAGAGAGAAAGGGGCAAACACTGAAGCTTTCTTT. Its translation is CATSREKGANTEAFF. Complete variable domain (other parts from reference TRBV15 and TRBJ1-1): DAMVIQNPRYQVTQFGKPVTLSCSQTLNHNVMYWYQQKSSQAPKLLFHYYDKDFNNEADTPDNFQSRRPNTSFCFLDIRSPGLGDTAMYLCATSREKGANTEAFFGQGTRLTVV.

This clone was observed a handful of times. The CDR3 spells CASSGDRGYGYTF. The CDR3 region has the DNA TGTGCCAGCAGTGGGGACAGAGGCTATGGCTACACCTTC. The chain recombines TRBV6-1 with TRBJ1-2, with TRBD1 matching 7 bases. Germline V gene data show CDR1 as MNHNS and CDR2 as SASEGT. V lost 4 bases to trimming and J lost 4 bases; unmatched junction nucleotides: 3. CDR3 length: 13 amino acids.